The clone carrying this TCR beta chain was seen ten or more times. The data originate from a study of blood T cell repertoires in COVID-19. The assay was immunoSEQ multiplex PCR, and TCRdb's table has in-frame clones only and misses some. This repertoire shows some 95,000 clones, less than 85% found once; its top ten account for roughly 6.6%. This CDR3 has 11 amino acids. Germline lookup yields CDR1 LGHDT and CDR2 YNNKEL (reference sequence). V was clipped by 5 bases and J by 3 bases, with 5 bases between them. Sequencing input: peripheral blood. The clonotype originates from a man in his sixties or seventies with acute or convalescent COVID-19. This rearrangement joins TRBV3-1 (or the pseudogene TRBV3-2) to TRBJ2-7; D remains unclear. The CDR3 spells CASSSVYEQYF. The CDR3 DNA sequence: TGTGCCAGCAGCTCCGTCTACGAGCAGTACTTC.